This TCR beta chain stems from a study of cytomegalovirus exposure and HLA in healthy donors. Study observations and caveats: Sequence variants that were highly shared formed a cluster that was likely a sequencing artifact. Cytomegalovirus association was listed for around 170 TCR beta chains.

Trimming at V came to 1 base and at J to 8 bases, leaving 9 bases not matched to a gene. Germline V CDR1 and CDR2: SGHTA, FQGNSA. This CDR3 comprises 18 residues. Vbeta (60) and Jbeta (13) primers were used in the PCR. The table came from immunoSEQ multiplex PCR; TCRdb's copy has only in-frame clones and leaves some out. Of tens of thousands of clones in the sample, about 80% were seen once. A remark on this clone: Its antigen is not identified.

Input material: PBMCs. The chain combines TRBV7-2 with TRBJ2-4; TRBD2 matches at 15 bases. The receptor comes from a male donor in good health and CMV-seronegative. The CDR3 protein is CASSLVPGTSGRRDIQYF. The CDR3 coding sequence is TGTGCCAGCAGCTTAGTCCCAGGGACTAGCGGGAGGAGAGACATTCAGTACTTC.